This T cell receptor (beta chain) was identified during a study of T cell changes during pregnancy in multiple sclerosis. TCRdb's copy holds only in-frame clones and misses some; the assay was immunoSEQ multiplex PCR. Among fewer than 140,000 clones listed, 85% to 95% were seen once. CDR1 is SEHNR, CDR2 FQNEAQ, per germline (reference sequence). V was trimmed by 1 base and J by 2 bases, leaving 6 bases between them. The CDR3 spans 13 residues. Source: peripheral blood, taken after pregnancy. J is TRBJ2-7 and V is TRBV7-9; maybe TRBD1 (6 bases). This sequence was found in a female donor with multiple sclerosis, enrolled in a pregnancy study. The CDR3 DNA follows: TGTGCCAGCAGCTTAGGGGACACCTACGAGCAGTACTTC. It is translated as CASSLGDTYEQYF.